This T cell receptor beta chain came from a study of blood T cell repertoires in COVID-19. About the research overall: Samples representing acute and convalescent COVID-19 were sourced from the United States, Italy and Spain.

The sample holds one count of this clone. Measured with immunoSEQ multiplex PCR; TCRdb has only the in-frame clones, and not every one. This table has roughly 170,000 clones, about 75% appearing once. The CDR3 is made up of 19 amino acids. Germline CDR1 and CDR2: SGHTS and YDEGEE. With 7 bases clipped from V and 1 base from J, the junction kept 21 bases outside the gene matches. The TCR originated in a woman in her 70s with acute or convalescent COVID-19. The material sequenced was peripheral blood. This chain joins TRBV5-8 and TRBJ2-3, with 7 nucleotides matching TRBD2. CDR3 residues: CASPASLDLGGIGTDTQYF. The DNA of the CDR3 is TGTGCCAGCCCCGCATCGCTTGATCTGGGGGGGATCGGCACAGATACGCAGTATTTT.